One sample yielded the 3 T cell receptor beta chains listed below, sequenced in a study of blood T cell repertoires in COVID-19. Assay: immunoSEQ multiplex PCR; the TCRdb copy retains only in-frame clones and omits some. The sample consists of about 210,000 clones, 75% to 85% of them appearing once. Sequenced material: peripheral blood. These receptor sequences come from a man in his fifties with active or convalescent COVID-19.

The gene calls are TRBV28 and TRBJ2-2; 8 bases map to TRBD2. Germline V gene lookup returns CDR1 MDHEN and CDR2 SYDVKM. Losses at the gene ends were 5 bases for V and 2 bases for J; bases not matched to a gene: 7. This CDR3 comprises 16 residues. The DNA for the CDR3 is TGTGCCAGCAGTCTCCTCCGGGAGGGTAACACCGGGGAGCTGTTTTTT. As protein: CASSLLREGNTGELFF. The variable domain in full, with the rest retrieved from reference TRBV28 and TRBJ2-2, is DVKVTQSSRYLVKRTGEKVFLECVQDMDHENMFWYRQDPGLGLRLIYFSYDVKMKEKGDIPEGYSVSREKKERFSLILESASTNQTSMYLCASSLLREGNTGELFFGEGSRLTVL.

The chain is built from TRBV5-1 and TRBJ2-7, with D possibly matching TRBD2 (6 bases). The CDR3 extends over 14 amino acids. Per germline, CDR1 SGHRS and CDR2 YFSETQ. V was trimmed by 0 bases and J by 4 bases, leaving 11 bases between them. CDR3 DNA: TGCGCCAGCAGCTTGGTAGCGGCAGGGTACGAGCAGTACTTC. Residues: CASSLVAAGYEQYF.

V gene TRBV7-2 combines with J gene TRBJ2-3; 10 nucleotides line up with TRBD2. Looked up from germline, CDR1 is SGHTA and CDR2 is FQGNSA. The CDR3 is 14 amino acids. V dropped 8 bases and J dropped 7; count of bases not matched to a gene: 9. CDR3 in amino acids: CASGAGGPLNTQYF. In DNA, the CDR3 is TGTGCCAGCGGAGCGGGGGGGCCTTTGAATACGCAGTATTTT.